This T cell receptor (beta chain) comes out of a study of blood T cell repertoires in COVID-19. Per germline, CDR1 SGHNT and CDR2 YYREEE (reference sequence). There are 16 residues in the CDR3. Trimming took 5 bases from V and 1 from J, leaving 17 bases between them. In the study's own analysis: Estimated nucleated cell counts came from reference gene primer amplification. Method: immunoSEQ multiplex PCR; TCRdb's copy keeps in-frame clones and lacks some. That table gives V, J and clone size, and the DNA gave D and trimming. Of approximately 300,000 clones listed, 80% to 95% are singletons. This TCR was recovered from a woman aged 25-40 years with COVID-19, enrolled during active disease. V is TRBV5-4 and J is TRBJ2-3; maybe TRBD1 (5 bases). Material for sequencing was peripheral blood. In DNA, the CDR3 is TGTGCCAGCAGTATCGTGCTGGGGCCCGGCACAGATACGCAGTATTTT. Translation gives CASSIVLGPGTDTQYF.